Included here is one TCR beta chain sequence, with context. This sample is drawn from a study of blood T cell repertoires in COVID-19. Overall study: The United States, Italy and Spain supplied acute and convalescent COVID-19 samples. Sample material is recorded as cDNA or gDNA derived from T cells, B-cell-depleted T cells, or PBMCs.

There are 15 residues in the CDR3. Germline CDR1 SGDLS, CDR2 YYNGEE. After removal of 3 bases from V and 6 bases from J, the junction contained 4 bases not matched to a gene. Original handling: From reference gene primer amplification, estimates of nucleated cell counts were derived. The data were produced by immunoSEQ multiplex PCR, yet TCRdb's version contains in-frame clones alone and is incomplete. The D gene and trimming were derived from the DNA, and the V and J assignments and clone size from that table. The table shows some 100,000 clones, with roughly 90% occurring only once. The sequence was obtained from a human donor in a cohort sampled during active COVID-19. The sequencing input was peripheral blood. This chain connects TRBV9 to TRBJ2-1; 12 bases are shared with TRBD2. The CDR3: CASSETSGRFNEQFF. The CDR3 DNA sequence: TGTGCCAGCAGCGAGACTAGCGGGAGATTCAATGAGCAGTTCTTC.